Listed here are 2 T cell receptor beta chains from one sample, sequenced in a study of CD8 T cells in Susac syndrome. Reverse transcription of about 0.5 to 1 ug RNA used random hexamers. TCRdb processed the immunoSEQ multiplex PCR reads anew with MiXCR; each CDR3 protein has one entry. In the table there are around 130,000 distinct CDR3 sequences, around 95% of which are singletons. The sequenced material came from CD4+ T cells from PBMCs. These TCRs come from a human donor in good health.

The chain combines TRBV20-1 with TRBJ2-7; TRBD2 matches at 7 bases. Germline V gene sequence: CDR1 DFQATT, CDR2 SNEGSKA (reference sequence). With 3 bases clipped from V and 2 bases from J, the junction kept 10 bases outside the gene matches. The CDR3 totals 15 residues. CDR3 DNA: TGCAGTGCTAGTCAGAGTAGCGGGCTGACCTACGAGCAGTACTTC. Translating gives CSASQSSGLTYEQYF.

The V gene is TRBV6-5, the J gene TRBJ1-1; D is undetermined. Per the germline V gene, CDR1 is MNHEY and CDR2 is SVGAGI. Trimming stripped 11 bases from V and 0 bases from J, with 16 bases between. CDR3 size: 14 residues. CDR3 sequence: CAVAAWRLNTEAFF. Here the CDR3 DNA reads TGTGCCGTTGCGGCCTGGCGGTTGAACACTGAAGCTTTCTTT.